The text below deals with one TCR beta chain. The data are from a study of technical replicates of blood from a handful of donors. Trimming left V 6 bases short and J 1 base short, with 12 bases between. CDR3 size: 14 residues. Germline values: CDR1 SNHLY, CDR2 FYNNEI. Data came from immunoSEQ multiplex PCR; TCRdb stores just in-frame clones and leaves some out. This sample has approximately 70,000 clones, with roughly 90% found just once. The chain uses TRBV2 and TRBJ1-1; D perhaps matches TRBD1 (6 bases). This clonotype originated in a human donor in good health. Sequenced input: T cells isolated from PBMCs. This CDR3 reads CASSADRSNTEAFF. CDR3 nucleotides: TGTGCCAGCAGCGCCGACAGGTCGAACACTGAAGCTTTCTTT.